These T cell receptor beta chains were read from a single sample in a study of blood T cell repertoires in COVID-19. Some clones are missing from TCRdb's copy, which holds only in-frame ones; the method was immunoSEQ multiplex PCR. The table lists roughly 140,000 clones, around 84% of them singletons. The specimen sequenced was peripheral blood. These receptors were obtained from a woman aged 45-59 years with acute or convalescent COVID-19. The CDR3 runs from the conserved cysteine through the conserved F or W. Fields, in order: J gene, clone size, V gene, D gene, CDR3 protein, CDR3 DNA. D genes are given only for firm matches. Size tells how often a clone was seen (once, few, many) or the class of an expanded clone, and some rows leave it out.

j_call: TRBJ1-4
clone_size: few
v_call: TRBV5-1
d_call: TRBD1
cdr3_aa: CASSRDRPTTNEKLFF
cdr3_nt: TGCGCCAGCAGCAGGGACAGGCCCACAACTAATGAAAAACTGTTTTTT

j_call: TRBJ2-2
clone_size: -
v_call: TRBV4-3
d_call: TRBD1
cdr3_aa: CASSQDEGAPGELFF
cdr3_nt: TGCGCCAGCAGCCAAGATGAGGGGGCACCCGGGGAGCTGTTTTTT

j_call: TRBJ1-1
clone_size: -
v_call: TRBV4-1
d_call: TRBD1
cdr3_aa: CASSQADRENTEAFF
cdr3_nt: TGCGCCAGCAGCCAAGCCGACAGGGAGAACACTGAAGCTTTCTTT

j_call: TRBJ1-5
clone_size: -
v_call: TRBV2
d_call: -
cdr3_aa: CASSEDSGQPQHF
cdr3_nt: TGTGCCAGCAGTGAAGACTCGGGTCAGCCCCAGCATTTT

j_call: TRBJ1-2
clone_size: -
v_call: TRBV7-8
d_call: TRBD1
cdr3_aa: CASSSGTGNYGYTF
cdr3_nt: TGTGCCAGCAGTTCCGGGACAGGGAACTATGGCTACACCTTC

j_call: TRBJ1-2
clone_size: -
v_call: TRBV5-1
d_call: -
cdr3_aa: CASSPQGANGYTF
cdr3_nt: TGCGCCAGCAGCCCCCAGGGTGCGAATGGCTACACCTTC

j_call: TRBJ1-6
clone_size: -
v_call: TRBV5-5
d_call: TRBD1
cdr3_aa: CASRSPGQGTSPLHF
cdr3_nt: TGTGCCAGCAGGTCTCCGGGACAGGGGACTTCACCCCTCCACTTT

j_call: TRBJ1-3
clone_size: -
v_call: TRBV6-6
d_call: -
cdr3_aa: CASINSGNTIYF
cdr3_nt: TGTGCCAGCATAAACTCTGGAAACACCATATATTTT

j_call: TRBJ1-5
clone_size: -
v_call: TRBV6-5
d_call: TRBD1
cdr3_aa: CASRAMRGGGQPQHF
cdr3_nt: TGTGCCAGCAGGGCGATGCGAGGGGGCGGTCAGCCCCAGCATTTT

j_call: TRBJ1-3
clone_size: -
v_call: TRBV5-4
d_call: -
cdr3_aa: CASSSGTGNTIYF
cdr3_nt: TGTGCCAGCAGCTCGGGAACTGGAAACACCATATATTTT

j_call: TRBJ2-7
clone_size: -
v_call: TRBV7-2
d_call: TRBD2
cdr3_aa: CASSLGLAGGDEQYF
cdr3_nt: TGTGCCAGCAGCTTGGGACTAGCGGGAGGTGACGAGCAGTACTTC

j_call: TRBJ1-5
clone_size: -
v_call: TRBV7-9
d_call: -
cdr3_aa: CASSLGTGNQPQHF
cdr3_nt: TGTGCCAGCAGCTTAGGGACGGGAAATCAGCCCCAGCATTTT